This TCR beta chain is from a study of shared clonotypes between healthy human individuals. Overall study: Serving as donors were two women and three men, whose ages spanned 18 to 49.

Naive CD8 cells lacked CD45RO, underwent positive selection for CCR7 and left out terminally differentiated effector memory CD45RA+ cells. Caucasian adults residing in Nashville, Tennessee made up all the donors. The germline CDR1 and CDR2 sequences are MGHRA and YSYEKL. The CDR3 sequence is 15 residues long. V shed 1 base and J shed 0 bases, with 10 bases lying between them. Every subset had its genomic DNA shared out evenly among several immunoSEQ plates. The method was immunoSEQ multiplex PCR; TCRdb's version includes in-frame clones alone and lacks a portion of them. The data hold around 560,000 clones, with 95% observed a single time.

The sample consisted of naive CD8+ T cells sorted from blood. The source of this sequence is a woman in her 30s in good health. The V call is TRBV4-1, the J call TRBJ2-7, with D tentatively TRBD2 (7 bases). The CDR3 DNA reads TGCGCCAGCAGCCAAGTTAGGGGGGGCTCCTACGAGCAGTACTTC. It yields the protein CASSQVRGGSYEQYF.